This is a list of T cell receptor beta chains from one sample in a study of T cells after yellow fever vaccination. MiXCR was run by TCRdb on the 5' RACE reads, yielding one entry per CDR3 protein. The sample lists 230,000 or so distinct CDR3 sequences; more than 3.5% were seen once. The material sequenced was PBMCs, taken 15 days after the yellow fever booster vaccination. The receptors here all came from a man between 18 and 35 years old who received the YFV17D yellow fever vaccine. Both conserved end residues are part of each CDR3. The D gene is left open where the match is weak. For some rows the clone size is stated as once, few or many, or as a class when expanded; others skip it.

J gene	clone size	D gene	V gene	CDR3 DNA	CDR3 protein
TRBJ2-1	many	-	TRBV12-3/TRBV12-4	TGTGCCAGCAGTTTAAGTCTATACAATGAGCAGTTCTTC	CASSLSLYNEQFF
TRBJ2-7	many	TRBD2	TRBV6-5	TGTGCCAGCAGCTTTAGCGGGGGGCTCTCCTACGAGCAGTACTTC	CASSFSGGLSYEQYF
TRBJ2-2	many	-	TRBV7-2	TGTGCCAGCAGCTTTCACTCCAACGCCGGGGAGCTGTTTTTT	CASSFHSNAGELFF
TRBJ2-3	many	TRBD1	TRBV20-1	TGCAGTGCTAGACAGGGGGCTCGCACAGATACGCAGTATTTT	CSARQGARTDTQYF
TRBJ1-2	few	TRBD1	TRBV5-4	TGTGCCAGCAGCCAACTGCAGGGGGCCGGTTCGTCGGGCTACACCTTC	CASSQLQGAGSSGYTF
TRBJ2-4	many	-	TRBV7-2	TGTGCCAGCAGCTCCCTCGGACTGATTCAGTACTTC	CASSSLGLIQYF
TRBJ2-2	many	-	TRBV15	TGTGCCACCAGCCCAGACAGAGTCACCGGGGAGCTGTTTTTT	CATSPDRVTGELFF
TRBJ1-2	many	TRBD1	TRBV5-6	TGTGCCAGCAGCTTTCGTGGACAGGCACATGGCTACACCTTC	CASSFRGQAHGYTF
TRBJ2-1	many	TRBD1	TRBV24-1	TGTGCCACCAGTGATTCCGGGACAGGGACGCACAATGAGCAGTTCTTC	CATSDSGTGTHNEQFF
TRBJ1-2	many	TRBD1	TRBV7-2	TGTGCCAGCAGCCCAGGACAGGGGCGGCCCTATGGCTACACCTTC	CASSPGQGRPYGYTF
TRBJ2-3	many	TRBD1	TRBV5-1	TGCGCCAGCAGCTTTCGTGGCAGGGGGTGGGAAGATACGCAGTATTTT	CASSFRGRGWEDTQYF
TRBJ1-2	-	-	TRBV28	TGTGCCAGCAGTTTACTGGACAGATTCTTTGGCTACACCTTC	CASSLLDRFFGYTF
TRBJ2-7	many	-	TRBV7-9	TGTGCCAGCAGTCCCCCCGGGACGCGAGAGCAGTACTTC	CASSPPGTREQYF
TRBJ2-1	many	-	TRBV5-1	TGCGCCAGCAGCTTGGATACCAATGAGCAGTTCTTC	CASSLDTNEQFF
TRBJ2-2	many	TRBD2	TRBV4-2	TGTGCCAGCAGCCGTTTGGGGACTAGCGGGAGAAACACCGGGGAGCTGTTTTTT	CASSRLGTSGRNTGELFF
TRBJ2-1	many	-	TRBV2	TGTGCCAGCAGTGAAACCCCCGACCCCGCCTGGTATCCCCGTTTC	CASSETPDPAWYPRF
TRBJ2-5	many	-	TRBV3-1	TGTGCCAGCAGCCCTCCCGCTGGTGGCTTCCTCGGGACCCAGTACTTC	CASSPPAGGFLGTQYF
TRBJ2-4	many	TRBD1	TRBV4-1	TGCGCCAGCAGCGAAAGACAGGGAAATATAGCCAAAAACATTCAGTACTTC	CASSERQGNIAKNIQYF
TRBJ1-2	many	TRBD1	TRBV5-6	TGTGCCAGCAGCCCAGGGGACAGGGTTGACGGCTACACCTTC	CASSPGDRVDGYTF
TRBJ2-1	many	-	TRBV11-3	TGTGCCAGCAGCCCGGTGGGCAGGGGTTGGGAGCAGTTCTTC	CASSPVGRGWEQFF
TRBJ2-5	many	-	TRBV3-1	TGTGCCAGCAGCCCTCATCCCATTAAGTGGCAAGAGACCCAGTACTTC	CASSPHPIKWQETQYF
TRBJ2-1	many	-	TRBV7-6	TGTGCCAGCAGCCCCAGCGGTCCCTACAATGAGCAGTTCTTC	CASSPSGPYNEQFF
TRBJ1-6	many	-	TRBV20-1	TGCAGTGCTAGGGGGGTTCGATATAATTCACCCCTCCACTTT	CSARGVRYNSPLHF
TRBJ1-2	-	-	TRBV12-3/TRBV12-4	TGTGCCAGCAGTAGCCGGGCAGGGGCTGGCGGCTACACCTTC	CASSSRAGAGGYTF
TRBJ2-3	many	-	TRBV19	TGTGCCAGTAGTACCCGACTAGACACAGATACGCAGTATTTT	CASSTRLDTDTQYF
TRBJ2-2	many	-	TRBV6-5	TGTGCCAGCGTGGAGGGGAACACCGGGGAGCTGTTTTTT	CASVEGNTGELFF
TRBJ2-1	many	-	TRBV12-3/TRBV12-4	TGTGCCAGCACTCCAGGGGGGGCTTATGATGAGCAGTTCTTC	CASTPGGAYDEQFF
TRBJ2-1	many	-	TRBV12-3/TRBV12-4	TGTGCCATCACCATAAGGGGGATCGATGAGCAGTTCTTC	CAITIRGIDEQFF
TRBJ2-5	many	TRBD1	TRBV7-9	TGTGCCAGCAGCCCATCGACAGGGGCTTACCAAGAGACCCAGTACTTC	CASSPSTGAYQETQYF